One and the same sample provided the 31 T cell receptor beta chains below, sequenced in a study of graft-versus-host responses after intestinal transplantation. Assay: immunoSEQ multiplex PCR; the TCRdb copy retains only in-frame clones and omits some. The data show fewer than 20,000 clones, roughly 94% seen once. Sequencing was performed on PBMCs, taken 23 days after intestinal transplant. All receptors come from a human patient who received an intestinal transplant, so some T cells may come from the graft donor.

V gene TRBV16 combines with J gene TRBJ2-7, with 8 bases that match TRBD2. Germline assignment: CDR1 KGHSY and CDR2 FQNENV. There are 15 residues in the CDR3. The trim removed 1 base at V and 4 bases at J, leaving 6 bases unmatched. The chain's CDR3 is CASSQLLGTSYEQYF. CDR3 DNA: TGTGCCAGCAGCCAATTACTTGGGACTAGTTACGAGCAGTACTTC.

The rearrangement links TRBV4-1 to TRBJ2-7; D may be TRBD1 (6 bases). The germline CDR1 and CDR2 sequences are MGHRA and YSYEKL. V lost 4 bases and J lost 4, with 8 bases in between. The CDR3 is 12 amino acids. The CDR3 protein is CASSRGGYEQYF. The CDR3 nucleotides read TGCGCCAGCAGCCGAGGGGGTTACGAGCAGTACTTC.

V gene TRBV19 combines with J gene TRBJ1-5; no reliable D call. Germline-derived CDR1 and CDR2 are LNHDA and SQIVND (reference sequence). V was pared by 6 bases and J by 4 bases, with 16 bases between. The CDR3 is made up of 15 amino acids. CDR3 sequence: CASRTPVRGNQPQHF. CDR3 bases: TGTGCCAGTAGGACCCCGGTACGCGGGAATCAGCCCCAGCATTTT.

The chain combines TRBV27 with TRBJ2-7; 10 bases are shared with TRBD2. This CDR3 spans 14 amino acids. Germline loops: CDR1 MNHEY, CDR2 SMNVEV (reference sequence). V shed 6 bases and J 5 bases; nucleotides not matched to a gene: 7. This CDR3 reads CASSPAGGLHEQYF. Written as DNA, the CDR3 is TGTGCCAGCAGCCCAGCGGGAGGGCTCCACGAGCAGTACTTC.

The rearrangement links TRBV5-8 to TRBJ2-1; TRBD2 matches at 10 bases. Unmatched junction bases numbered 2, after V lost 2 bases and J lost 0 bases. This CDR3 is built from 16 residues. From germline, CDR1 is SGHTS and CDR2 YDEGEE. CDR3 loop: CASSFIAGGSYNEQFF. In nucleotides, the CDR3 is TGTGCCAGCAGCTTCATAGCGGGGGGCTCCTACAATGAGCAGTTCTTC.

V and J are TRBV27 and TRBJ2-7, with 9 bases fitting TRBD2. The CDR3 has 16 amino acids. V was clipped by 2 bases and J by 3 bases; unmatched bases: 8. CDR1 is MNHEY, CDR2 SMNVEV, per germline (reference sequence). The CDR3 coding sequence is TGTGCCAGCAGTTTAACCCCGCTAGCGGGACTCTACGAGCAGTACTTC. It encodes CASSLTPLAGLYEQYF.

The chain links TRBV5-1 to TRBJ1-1; 8 bases agree with TRBD1. The V and J ends lost 2 bases and 8 bases, in that order; junction bases with no gene match: 5. Germline V gene data show CDR1 as SGHRS and CDR2 as YFSETQ. CDR3 length: 13 amino acids. CDR3 sequence (DNA): TGCGCCAGCAGCTTCGGACAGGGCTCAGAAGCTTTCTTT. Translating gives CASSFGQGSEAFF. Supplemented by reference TRBV5-1 and TRBJ1-1, the full variable domain reads KAGVTQTPRYLIKTRGQQVTLSCSPISGHRSVSWYQQTPGQGLQFLFEYFSETQRNKGNFPGRFSGRQFSNSRSEMNVSTLELGDSALYLCASSFGQGSEAFFGQGTRLTVV.

In its sample, this clone was seen once. The rearrangement uses TRBV30 and TRBJ1-2; D is possibly TRBD1 (5 bases). V was cut by 4 bases and J by 0 bases, with 12 bases left in between. In germline, CDR1 is GTSNPN, CDR2 SVGIG (reference sequence). The CDR3 loop spans 14 amino acids. This CDR3 reads CAWNLGGANYGYTF. The CDR3 DNA follows: TGTGCCTGGAACCTGGGGGGGGCTAACTATGGCTACACCTTC.

The chain couples TRBV27 to TRBJ1-5; D is unresolved. V was cut by 3 bases and J by 0 bases, with 3 bases left in between. The CDR3 covers 13 residues. Germline V gives CDR1 MNHEY, CDR2 SMNVEV (reference sequence). The chain's CDR3 is CASSLISNQPQHF. Written as DNA, the CDR3 is TGTGCCAGCAGTTTGATTAGCAATCAGCCCCAGCATTTT.

The genes are TRBV5-5 and TRBJ2-3, with unresolved D. Germline CDR1 SGHKS, CDR2 YYEKEE (reference sequence). V lost 0 bases to trimming and J lost 0 bases, with 5 bases between them. CDR3 length: 14 residues. The CDR3 here is CASSLDASTDTQYF. The CDR3 region has the DNA TGTGCCAGCAGCTTGGATGCCAGCACAGATACGCAGTATTTT.

The V call is TRBV9, the J call TRBJ2-2; D may be TRBD2 (6 bases). Trimming stripped 7 bases from V and 3 bases from J, with 13 bases between. CDR3 size: 14 residues. Germline-derived CDR1 and CDR2 are SGDLS and YYNGEE. CDR3 nucleotide sequence: TGTGCCAGCGACCGGGACTCAGACACCGGGGAGCTGTTTTTT. This codes for CASDRDSDTGELFF.

The chain uses TRBV5-6 and TRBJ2-3; 10 nucleotides align to TRBD2. Germline CDR1 SGHDT, CDR2 YYEEEE. The CDR3 is made up of 15 amino acids. V dropped 6 bases and J dropped 4; count of bases not matched to a gene: 8. The CDR3 sequence: CASKVAGGGSDTQYF. CDR3 nucleotides: TGTGCCAGCAAAGTAGCGGGAGGAGGGTCAGATACGCAGTATTTT.

The rearrangement joins TRBV5-1 to TRBJ2-1, with 14 bases aligning to TRBD2. Germline values: CDR1 SGHRS, CDR2 YFSETQ. J lost 8 bases, V lost 0 bases, and 1 base had no gene match. The CDR3 is 15 residues long. DNA for the CDR3: TGCGCCAGCAGCTTGGGACTAGCGGGAGGGCATGAGCAGTTCTTC. Residues: CASSLGLAGGHEQFF.

In its sample, this clone was seen once. The chain joins TRBV6-5 to TRBJ2-7, with D hard to call. The CDR3 runs 14 residues. V lost 4 bases and J 3 bases, leaving 13 bases between the germline ends. Germline lookup yields CDR1 MNHEY and CDR2 SVGAGI. CDR3 DNA sequence: TGTGCCAGCAGTTCCCCGGATGTTAACTACGAGCAGTACTTC. It is translated as CASSSPDVNYEQYF.

V and J are TRBV12-1 and TRBJ2-1; the table's D call, TRBD2, has no DNA check behind it. TRBV12-1 is described as a pseudogene. CDR3 size: 17 residues. The chain's CDR3 is CASSSPLRLAQYNEQFF. CDR3 nucleotides: TGTGCCAGCAGCTCCCCCCTTCGACTAGCACAGTACAATGAGCAGTTCTTC.

The V and J genes are TRBV4-2 and TRBJ2-3, with D perhaps being TRBD1 or TRBD2 (5 bases each). CDR1 and CDR2 (germline): LGHNA, YNFKEQ. Trimming left V 1 base short and J 2 bases short, with 13 bases between. The CDR3 spans 16 residues. The CDR3 loop reads CASSQGLQVLTDTQYF. As DNA, the CDR3 is TGTGCCAGCAGCCAAGGACTACAGGTTCTCACAGATACGCAGTATTTT.

This rearrangement joins TRBV18 to TRBJ1-6; D remains unclear. Germline CDR1 KGHSH, CDR2 LQKENI. The CDR3 sequence is 13 residues long. V dropped 5 bases and J dropped 7 bases, with 9 bases sitting between them. CDR3 nucleotides: TGTGCCAGCTCAAATCAACTCAATTCACCCCTCCACTTT. It is translated as CASSNQLNSPLHF.

The chain has TRBV29-1 and TRBJ1-3; D unclear. V dropped 1 base and J dropped 2 bases, with 3 bases sitting between them. The CDR3 spans 12 residues. CDR1 is SQVTM and CDR2 is ANQGSEA in the germline V gene. This CDR3 reads CSVEGAGNTIYF. The DNA for the CDR3 is TGCAGCGTTGAAGGGGCTGGAAACACCATATATTTT.

The chain carries TRBV5-1 and TRBJ1-1; D unresolved. The germline V gene encodes CDR1 SGHRS and CDR2 YFSETQ. CDR3 length: 13 amino acids. V shed 4 bases and J shed 2 bases, with 9 bases lying between them. The CDR3 DNA reads TGCGCCAGCAGCCCGGGCATTAACACTGAAGCTTTCTTT. Translating gives CASSPGINTEAFF.

The sample holds one count of this clone. V is TRBV11-2 and J is TRBJ2-1, with TRBD2 matching 11 bases. J was trimmed by 4 bases and V by 0 bases; bases with no gene match: 5. The germline V gene encodes CDR1 SGHAT and CDR2 FQNNGV. This CDR3 is built from 17 residues. For the CDR3, the DNA is TGTGCCAGCAGCTTAGACCGGACTAGCGGGTATTACAATGAGCAGTTCTTC. Translating it yields CASSLDRTSGYYNEQFF.

The chain combines TRBV13 with TRBJ1-2; no firm D call. In germline, CDR1 is PRHDT, CDR2 FYEKMQ (reference sequence). The V and J ends lost 6 bases and 3 bases respectively, with 11 bases between them. The CDR3 sequence is 13 residues long. The CDR3 spells CASSLTEDYGYTF. Here the CDR3 DNA reads TGTGCCAGCAGTTTGACGGAGGACTATGGCTACACCTTC.

The rearrangement uses TRBV25-1 and TRBJ1-2; tentative D call: TRBD1 (5 bases). The germline V and J ends were trimmed by 6 bases and 3 bases, with 11 bases remaining between them. The CDR3 runs to 13 residues. Germline CDR1 and CDR2: MGHDK and SYGVNS. CDR3 region: CASSWGTYYGYTF. CDR3 DNA sequence: TGTGCCAGCAGCTGGGGGACCTACTATGGCTACACCTTC.

The chain uses TRBV29-1 and TRBJ1-2; D is unresolved. Trimming took off 3 bases at V and 8 bases at J, with 13 bases between the two ends. CDR1 and CDR2 from the germline V gene are SQVTM and ANQGSEA. The CDR3 has 12 residues. CDR3 residues: CSVETSTYGYTF. The DNA for the CDR3 is TGCAGCGTTGAGACCTCTACCTACGGCTACACCTTC.

The chain uses TRBV30 and TRBJ2-3, with D possibly matching TRBD1 (5 bases). CDR1 is GTSNPN and CDR2 is SVGIG in the germline V gene (reference sequence). The CDR3 loop spans 12 amino acids. Trimming cost V 1 base and J 6 bases, with 8 bases left between them. In DNA, the CDR3 is TGTGCCTGGAGTGAGTCAGGGGATACGCAGTATTTT. Amino acid sequence: CAWSESGDTQYF.

The chain combines TRBV4-3 with TRBJ2-5; TRBD2 matches 10 bases. The closer fit of TRBJ2-7 to the DNA end suggests the J call may be wrong. Germline loops: CDR1 LGHNA, CDR2 YSLEER. The CDR3 totals 15 residues. The CDR3 DNA reads as TGCGCCAGCAGCCAAGATGGCCTAGCGGGAGACGAGCAGTACTTC. Translating it yields CASSQDGLAGDEQYF.

This chain joins TRBV15 and TRBJ2-4, with 13 bases aligning to TRBD2. J gave up 8 bases and V 6 bases, and 16 bases lay outside the gene matches. The germline V gene encodes CDR1 LNHNV and CDR2 YYDKDF (reference sequence). This CDR3 comprises 18 residues. In nucleotides, the CDR3 is TGTGCCACCAGATCAACACCGGGACTAGCGGGACGTGATTACATTCAGTACTTC. It translates to CATRSTPGLAGRDYIQYF.

The V gene is TRBV4-1, the J gene TRBJ2-1, with a weak D call TRBD2 (5 bases). CDR1 is MGHRA and CDR2 is YSYEKL in the germline V gene. There are 15 residues in the CDR3. V was trimmed by 0 bases and J by 7 bases, leaving 13 bases between them. CDR3 nucleotides: TGCGCCAGCAGCCAAGAAATCCTTGCGGGTAATGAGCAGTTCTTC. Amino acid sequence: CASSQEILAGNEQFF.

The table lists this clone with a count of one. This chain joins TRBV27 and TRBJ1-2, with D maybe TRBD1 (6 bases). V was trimmed by 2 bases and J by 0 bases, leaving 7 bases between them. This CDR3 spans 14 amino acids. Germline CDR1 is MNHEY and CDR2 is SMNVEV (reference sequence). The CDR3 protein is CASSLRGPNYGYTF. DNA of the CDR3: TGTGCCAGCAGTTTACGGGGGCCTAACTATGGCTACACCTTC.

This chain links TRBV14 with TRBJ2-5, with D perhaps TRBD2 (5 bases). The DNA end favors TRBJ2-7, so the J call may be wrong. Germline V gene data show CDR1 as SGHDN and CDR2 as FVKESK. The CDR3 consists of 18 residues. The DNA for the CDR3 is TGTGCCAGCAGCCAAGGAGAGTGGGGAGCGGAGAGCTCCTACGAGCAGTACTTC. It yields the protein CASSQGEWGAESSYEQYF.

V usage is TRBV9 and J usage is TRBJ1-1; D is uncertain. CDR1 is SGDLS and CDR2 is YYNGEE in the germline V gene. Trimming left V 2 bases short and J 2 bases short, with 10 bases between. This CDR3 region has 14 residues. In DNA form, the CDR3 reads TGTGCCAGCAGCGTTCAGGCAGATAACACTGAAGCTTTCTTT. Translating it yields CASSVQADNTEAFF.

The genes are TRBV6-1 and TRBJ2-7; 12 bases align to TRBD1. In germline, CDR1 is MNHNS, CDR2 SASEGT. The junction had 10 bases not matched to a gene; V was cut back by 4 bases and J by 3 bases. The CDR3 spans 17 residues. The CDR3 loop is CASSGYRDRGPNYEQYF. DNA for the CDR3: TGTGCCAGCAGTGGATATCGGGACAGGGGGCCGAACTACGAGCAGTACTTC.